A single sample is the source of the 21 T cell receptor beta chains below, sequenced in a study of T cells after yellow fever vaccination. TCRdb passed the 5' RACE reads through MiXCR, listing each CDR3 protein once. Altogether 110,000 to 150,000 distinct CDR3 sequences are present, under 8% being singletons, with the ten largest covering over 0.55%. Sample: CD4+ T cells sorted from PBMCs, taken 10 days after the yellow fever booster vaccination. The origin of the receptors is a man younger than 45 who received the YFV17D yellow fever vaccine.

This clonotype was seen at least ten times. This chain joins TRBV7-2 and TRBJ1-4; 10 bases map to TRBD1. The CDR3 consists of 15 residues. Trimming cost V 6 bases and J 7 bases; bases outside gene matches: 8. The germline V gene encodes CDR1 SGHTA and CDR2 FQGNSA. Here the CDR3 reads CASSLGGQGIEKLFF. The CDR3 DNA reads TGTGCCAGCAGTCTTGGGGGACAGGGGATTGAAAAACTGTTTTTT.

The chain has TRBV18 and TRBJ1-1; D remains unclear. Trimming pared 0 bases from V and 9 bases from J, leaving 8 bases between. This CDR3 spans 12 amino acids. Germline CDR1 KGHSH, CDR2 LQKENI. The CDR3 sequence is CASSPPKRQAFF. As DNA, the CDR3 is TGTGCCAGCTCACCACCGAAAAGGCAAGCTTTCTTT.

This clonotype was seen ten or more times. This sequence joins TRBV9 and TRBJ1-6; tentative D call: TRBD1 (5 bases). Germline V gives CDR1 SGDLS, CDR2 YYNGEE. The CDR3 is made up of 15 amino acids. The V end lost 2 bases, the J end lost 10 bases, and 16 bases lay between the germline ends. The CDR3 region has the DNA TGTGCCAGCAGCGTCTCTGGGGGACCGGGCTCACCCCTCCACTTT. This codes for CASSVSGGPGSPLHF.

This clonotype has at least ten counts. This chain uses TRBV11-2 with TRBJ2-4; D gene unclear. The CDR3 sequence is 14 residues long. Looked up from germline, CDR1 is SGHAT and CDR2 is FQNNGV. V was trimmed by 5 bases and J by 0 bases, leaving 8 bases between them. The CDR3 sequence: CASSPEGAKNIQYF. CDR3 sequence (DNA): TGTGCCAGCAGCCCCGAAGGAGCCAAAAACATTCAGTACTTC.

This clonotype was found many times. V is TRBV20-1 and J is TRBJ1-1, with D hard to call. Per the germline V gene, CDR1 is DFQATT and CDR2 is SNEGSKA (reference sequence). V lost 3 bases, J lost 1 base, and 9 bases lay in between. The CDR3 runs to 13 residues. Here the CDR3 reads CSASDTANTEAFF. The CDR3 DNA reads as TGCAGTGCTAGCGATACGGCGAACACTGAAGCTTTCTTT.

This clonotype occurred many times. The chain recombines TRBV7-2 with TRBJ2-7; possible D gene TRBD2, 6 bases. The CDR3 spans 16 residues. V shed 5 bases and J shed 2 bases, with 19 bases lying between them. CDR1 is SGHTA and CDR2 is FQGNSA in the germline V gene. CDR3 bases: TGTGCCAGCAGCCCCTACGAATCGCGGGGTACCTACGAGCAGTACTTC. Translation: CASSPYESRGTYEQYF.

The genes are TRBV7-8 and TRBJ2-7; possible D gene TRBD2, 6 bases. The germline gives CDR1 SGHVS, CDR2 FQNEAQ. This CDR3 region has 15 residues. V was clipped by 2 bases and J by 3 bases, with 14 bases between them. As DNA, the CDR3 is TGTGCCAGCAGCTTAATAAGCGGACTATTCTACGAGCAGTACTTC. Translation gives CASSLISGLFYEQYF.

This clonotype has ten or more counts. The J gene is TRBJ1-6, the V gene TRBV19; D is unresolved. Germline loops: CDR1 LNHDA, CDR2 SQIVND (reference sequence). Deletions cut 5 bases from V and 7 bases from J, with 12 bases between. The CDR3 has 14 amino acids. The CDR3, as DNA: TGTGCCAGTAGTGCAGATCTTCGGAATTCACCCCTCCACTTT. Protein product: CASSADLRNSPLHF.

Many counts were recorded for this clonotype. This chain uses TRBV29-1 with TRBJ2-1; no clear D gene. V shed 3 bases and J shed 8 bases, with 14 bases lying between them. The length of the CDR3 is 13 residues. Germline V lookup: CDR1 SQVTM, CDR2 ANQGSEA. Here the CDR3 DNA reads TGCAGCGTTGAGGGGATTTTTGGTTATGAGCAGTTCTTC. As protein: CSVEGIFGYEQFF.

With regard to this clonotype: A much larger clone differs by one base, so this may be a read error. In DNA, the CDR3 is TGTGCCATCAGACCGGTATTCTCGACAGATGCGCAGTATTTT. Amino acids: CAIRPVFSTDAQYF. The chain combines TRBV10-3 with TRBJ2-3; tentatively, D is TRBD1 (5 bases). There are 14 residues in the CDR3. In germline, CDR1 is ENHRY, CDR2 SYGVKD.

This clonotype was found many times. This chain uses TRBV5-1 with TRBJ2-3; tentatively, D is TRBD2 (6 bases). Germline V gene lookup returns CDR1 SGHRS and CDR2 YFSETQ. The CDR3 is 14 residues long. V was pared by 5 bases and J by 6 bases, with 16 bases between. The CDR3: CASRQRLGADTQYF. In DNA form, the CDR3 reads TGCGCCAGCAGACAACGACTAGGAGCTGATACGCAGTATTTT.

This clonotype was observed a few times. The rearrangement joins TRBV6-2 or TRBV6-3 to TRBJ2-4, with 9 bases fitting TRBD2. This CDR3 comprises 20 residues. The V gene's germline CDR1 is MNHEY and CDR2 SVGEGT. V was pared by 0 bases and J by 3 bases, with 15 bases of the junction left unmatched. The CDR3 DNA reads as TGTGCCAGCAGTTACTCGACGTTTAGCGGGAGAGGGGTCGACAAAAACATTCAGTACTTC. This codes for CASSYSTFSGRGVDKNIQYF.

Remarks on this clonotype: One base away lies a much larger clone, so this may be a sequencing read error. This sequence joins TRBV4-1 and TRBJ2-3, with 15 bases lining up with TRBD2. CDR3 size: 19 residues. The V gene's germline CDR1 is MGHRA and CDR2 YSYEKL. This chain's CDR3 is CASGQDRTSGRDYRDTQYF. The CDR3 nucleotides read TGCGCCAGCGGCCAAGATCGGACTAGCGGGAGGGATTATCGAGATACGCAGTATTTT.

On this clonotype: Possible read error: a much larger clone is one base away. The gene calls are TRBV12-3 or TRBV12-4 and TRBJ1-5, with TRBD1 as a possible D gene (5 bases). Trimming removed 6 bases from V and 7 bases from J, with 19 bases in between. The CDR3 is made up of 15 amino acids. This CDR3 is CASSSPTGYKQPQHF. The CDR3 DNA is TGTGCCAGCAGCTCTCCCACAGGCTACAAACAGCCCCAGCATTTT.

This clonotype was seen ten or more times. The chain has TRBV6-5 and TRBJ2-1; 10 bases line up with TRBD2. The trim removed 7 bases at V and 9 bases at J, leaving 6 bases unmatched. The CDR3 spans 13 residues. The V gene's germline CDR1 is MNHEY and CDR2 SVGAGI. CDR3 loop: CASIPSGSFEQFF. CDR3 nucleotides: TGTGCCAGCATCCCTAGCGGGAGTTTTGAGCAGTTCTTC.

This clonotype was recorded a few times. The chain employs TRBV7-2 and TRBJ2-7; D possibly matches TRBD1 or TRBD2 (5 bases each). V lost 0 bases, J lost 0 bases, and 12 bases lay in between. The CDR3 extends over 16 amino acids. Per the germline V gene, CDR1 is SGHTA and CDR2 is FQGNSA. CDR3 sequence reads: CASSLAGTVSSYEQYF. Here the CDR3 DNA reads TGTGCCAGCAGCTTAGCAGGGACGGTAAGCTCCTACGAGCAGTACTTC.

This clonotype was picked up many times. In DNA form, the CDR3 reads TGCAGTGCTAGACTAGTTGGCACCGGGGAGCTGTTTTTT. It yields the protein CSARLVGTGELFF. This chain uses TRBV20-1 with TRBJ2-2; D ambiguous. This CDR3 has 13 amino acids. Germline CDR1 is DFQATT and CDR2 is SNEGSKA (reference sequence). Trimming took off 2 bases at V and 4 bases at J, with 8 bases between the two ends.

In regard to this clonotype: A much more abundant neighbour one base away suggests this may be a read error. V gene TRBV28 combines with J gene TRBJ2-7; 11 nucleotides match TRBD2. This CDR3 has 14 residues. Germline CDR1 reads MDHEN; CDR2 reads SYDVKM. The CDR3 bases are TGTGCCAGCAGTGGACTAGCGGGCTCCTACGAGCGGTACTTC. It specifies CASSGLAGSYERYF.

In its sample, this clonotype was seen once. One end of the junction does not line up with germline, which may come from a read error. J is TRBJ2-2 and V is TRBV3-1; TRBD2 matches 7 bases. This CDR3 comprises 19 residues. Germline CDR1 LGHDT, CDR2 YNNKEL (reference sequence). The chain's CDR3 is CTSSLEVAGPALDTGELFF. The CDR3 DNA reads TGTACCAGCAGTTTAGAGGTAGCGGGTCCTGCGTTGGACACCGGGGAGCTGTTTTTT.

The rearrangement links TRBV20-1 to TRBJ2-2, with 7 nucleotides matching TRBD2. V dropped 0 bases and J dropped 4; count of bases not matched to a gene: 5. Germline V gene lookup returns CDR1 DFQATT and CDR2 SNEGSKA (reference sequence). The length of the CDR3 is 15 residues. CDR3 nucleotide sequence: TGCAGTGCTAGAGATCGGCTAGCGGTCACCGGGGAGCTGTTTTTT. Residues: CSARDRLAVTGELFF.

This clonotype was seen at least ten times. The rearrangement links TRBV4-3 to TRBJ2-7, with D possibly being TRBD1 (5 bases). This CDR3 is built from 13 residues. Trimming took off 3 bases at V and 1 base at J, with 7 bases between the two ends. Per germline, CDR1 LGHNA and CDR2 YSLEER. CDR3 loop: CASSHQGSYEQYF. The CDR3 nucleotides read TGCGCCAGCAGCCACCAGGGATCCTACGAGCAGTACTTC.